This T cell receptor (beta chain) was sequenced during a study of early T cells in non-severe SARS-CoV-2 infection. Study-level results: The study's VDJdb matching favored anti-spike CD8 responses and missed private and CD4 specificities.

Of note for this clonotype: Antigen unknown. At one end, the junction sequence differs from germline, possibly due to a read error.

Germline V gene data show CDR1 as MNHEY and CDR2 as SVGEGT. There are 13 residues in the CDR3. The TCR library protocol was used to attach unique molecular identifiers. These identifiers were attached to individual cDNA molecules. MiXCR, run by TCRdb on the 5' RACE reads, gives a single entry per CDR3 protein. The sample lists some 90,000 distinct CDR3 sequences; more than 13% were seen once. The genes are TRBV6-2 or TRBV6-3 and TRBJ2-4; 10 nucleotides align to TRBD1. The clonotype originates from an adult who was a healthcare worker with PCR-confirmed SARS-CoV-2 infection or an uninfected control (not recorded which). Material: whole blood. For the CDR3, the DNA is TGTGCCAGCAGTTCTCCCTTATCGGGACAGGGGCACTTC. This codes for CASSSPLSGQGHF.